This T cell receptor (beta chain) was identified during a study of shared clonotypes between healthy human individuals. Here immunoSEQ multiplex PCR was the method, and the copy in TCRdb shows in-frame clones only, minus some. The sample records roughly 850,000 clones, around 96% being singletons. The V gene's germline CDR1 is SGHRS and CDR2 YFSETQ. The CDR3 has 15 amino acids. The junction had 6 bases not matched to a gene; V was cut back by 4 bases and J by 3 bases. CD8 cells classed as naive were CD45RO-negative and positively selected for CCR7, excluding terminally differentiated effector memory CD45RA+ cells.

Specimen: naive CD8+ T cells sorted from blood. The clonotype originates from a young man in good health. This sequence joins TRBV5-1 and TRBJ1-1; 10 bases line up with TRBD1. CDR3 residues: CASSPGQGIDTEAFF. CDR3 bases: TGCGCCAGCAGCCCGGGACAGGGGATCGACACTGAAGCTTTCTTT.